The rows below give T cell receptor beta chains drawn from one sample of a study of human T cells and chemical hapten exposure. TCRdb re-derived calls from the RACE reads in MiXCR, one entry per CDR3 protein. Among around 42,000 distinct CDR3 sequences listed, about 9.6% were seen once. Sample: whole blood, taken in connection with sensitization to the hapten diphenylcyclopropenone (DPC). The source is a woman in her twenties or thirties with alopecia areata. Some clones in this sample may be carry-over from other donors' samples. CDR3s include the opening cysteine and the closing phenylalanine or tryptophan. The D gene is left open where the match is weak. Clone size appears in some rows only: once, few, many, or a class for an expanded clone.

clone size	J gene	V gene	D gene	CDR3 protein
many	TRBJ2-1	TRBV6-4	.	CASSVGRGYNEQFF
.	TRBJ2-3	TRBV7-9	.	CASSAQGTQYF
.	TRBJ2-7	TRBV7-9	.	CASSKRERYYEQYF
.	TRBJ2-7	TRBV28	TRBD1	CASSLPGTGGYEQYF
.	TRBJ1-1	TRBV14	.	CASSQAGPPWPYTEAFF
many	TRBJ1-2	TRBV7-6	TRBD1	CASTPGGQGAGYTF
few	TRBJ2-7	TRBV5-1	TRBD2	CASSLVAGGTYEQYF
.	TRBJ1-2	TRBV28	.	CASRTTGSWGYTF
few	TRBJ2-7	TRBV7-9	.	CASSSDHYEQYF
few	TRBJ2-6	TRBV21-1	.	CASTPGGSGANVLTF
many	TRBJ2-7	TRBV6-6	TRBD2	CASSLTSSEQYF
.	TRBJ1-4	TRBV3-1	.	CASSQDRRDEKLFF
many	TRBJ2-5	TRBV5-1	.	CASSLGGGKETQYF
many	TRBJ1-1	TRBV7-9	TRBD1	CASSFAGGGNTEAFF
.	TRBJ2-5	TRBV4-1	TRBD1	CASSLPDRGLRETQYF
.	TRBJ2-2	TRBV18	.	CASSPRGYANTGELFF
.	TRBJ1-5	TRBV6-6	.	CASSQPRGNQPQHF
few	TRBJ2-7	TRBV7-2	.	CASSFAPRVNEQYF
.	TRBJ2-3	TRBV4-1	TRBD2	CASSQGPPGHPRLAGYTDTQYF
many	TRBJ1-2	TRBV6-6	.	CASSNDYRYGYTF
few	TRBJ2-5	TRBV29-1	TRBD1	CSVRQGGLQETQYF
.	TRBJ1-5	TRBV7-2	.	CASSLDAASNQPQHF
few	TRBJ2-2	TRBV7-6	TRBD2	CASSLTLAGSANTGELFF
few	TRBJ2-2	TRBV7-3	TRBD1	CASSQTGRDSGELFF
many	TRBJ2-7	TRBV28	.	CASTPAFGAYEQYF